This note documents a single T cell receptor (beta chain) sequence. Its cognate antigen is unknown. This entry is derived from a study of post-analysis software for immune sequencing data. Across the whole study: Disease courses included relapsing-remitting, secondary progressive and progressive-relapsing multiple sclerosis.

Trimming cost V 3 bases and J 6 bases, with 11 bases left between them. This CDR3 is built from 13 residues. The V gene's germline CDR1 is KGHSH and CDR2 LQKENI. Study observations and caveats: For normalized Chao1 diversity, multiple sclerosis patients scored significantly lower than controls did. Patients had higher frequencies than controls of roughly five TRBV segments, including TRBV5-6, TRBV5-1 and TRBV20-1. Pronounced co-clustering by F measure was evident among identically batched samples.

Carried by the TCR beta cDNA libraries were unique molecular identifiers. Yield was roughly 500,000 cDNA molecules from approximately 0.95 to 9.8 million T cells. TCRdb re-called the PCR reads through MiXCR, storing one row per CDR3 protein. The profile shows about 430,000 distinct CDR3 sequences, 30% to 45% of them singletons. Material: blood. The chain combines TRBV18 with TRBJ1-2; the D is unclear. The TCR originated in a girl aged 2 to 10 with multiple sclerosis. This chain's CDR3 is CASSPAGRDGYTF. Written as DNA, the CDR3 is TGTGCCAGCTCACCTGCGGGGAGGGATGGCTACACCTTC. The whole variable domain, filled in from reference TRBV18 and TRBJ1-2, reads NAGVMQNPRHLVRRRGQEARLRCSPMKGHSHVYWYRQLPEEGLKFMVYLQKENIIDESGMPKERFSAEFPKEGPSILRIQQVVRGDSAAYFCASSPAGRDGYTFGSGTRLTVV.